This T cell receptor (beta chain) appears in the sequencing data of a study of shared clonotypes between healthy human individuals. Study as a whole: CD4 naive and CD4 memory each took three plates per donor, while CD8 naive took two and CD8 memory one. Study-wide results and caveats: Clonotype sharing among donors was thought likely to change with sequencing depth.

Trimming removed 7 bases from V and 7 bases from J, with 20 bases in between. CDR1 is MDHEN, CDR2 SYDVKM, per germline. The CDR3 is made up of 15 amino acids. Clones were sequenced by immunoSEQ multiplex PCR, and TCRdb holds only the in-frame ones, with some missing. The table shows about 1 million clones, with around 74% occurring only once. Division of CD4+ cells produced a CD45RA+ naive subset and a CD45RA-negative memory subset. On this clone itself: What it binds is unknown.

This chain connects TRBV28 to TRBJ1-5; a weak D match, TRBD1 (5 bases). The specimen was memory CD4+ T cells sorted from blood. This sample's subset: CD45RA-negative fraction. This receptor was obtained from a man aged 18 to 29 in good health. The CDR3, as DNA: TGTGCCAGCATCCCCGCAAGGGCTCGGGGGCAGCCCCAGCATTTT. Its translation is CASIPARARGQPQHF.